The T cell receptor beta chain under discussion was sequenced for a study of blood T cells in healthy people across ages. This CDR3 has 15 amino acids. The V end lost 1 base, the J end lost 4 bases, and 11 bases lay between the germline ends. Per germline, CDR1 MNHNS and CDR2 SASEGT. Together with a sample-barcoded 5' primer, a J-beta primer mix was included in a second PCR lasting about 7 to 11 cycles. Each single sample gave us at least 3 million CDR3-containing paired-end reads. TCRdb processed the 5' RACE reads anew with MiXCR; each CDR3 protein has one entry. The table records about 640,000 distinct CDR3 sequences, about 54% of them present only once. A remark on this clonotype: The antigen is undetermined.

Study-level results: Correlation between TCR beta diversity and naive T cell percentage was strong.

The genes are TRBV6-1 and TRBJ1-5; D is uncertain. The TCR comes from a man aged 55 to 70 in good health. Sequenced material: blood. CDR3 protein: CASSEVGGINQPQHF. The CDR3 region has the DNA TGTGCCAGCAGTGAAGTGGGTGGGATAAATCAGCCCCAGCATTTT.